This TCR beta chain derives from a study of identical twins' blood T cells. Regarding the study as a whole: Environmental influences on twin similarity could not be excluded.

The CDR3 consists of 17 residues. The V segment lost 3 bases and the J segment 2 bases; nucleotides outside the gene matches: 13. The germline V gene encodes CDR1 SGHRS and CDR2 YFSETQ. A previously described protocol, modified, built RNA-based TCR cDNA libraries. Using its own MiXCR run on the 5' RACE reads, TCRdb lists one record per CDR3 protein. The data contain 400,000 or so distinct CDR3 sequences, around 30% of them singletons. Comment on this clonotype: Its antigen is currently unknown.

The sequencing sample was made of PBMCs. This TCR was recovered from a woman aged 18 to 55 in good health. The rearrangement links TRBV5-1 to TRBJ2-7, with 8 nucleotides matching TRBD1. CDR3 coding DNA: TGCGCCAGCAGCTACGGGCAGGGGGCGAATCTCGCCTACGAGCAGTACTTC. It translates to CASSYGQGANLAYEQYF.